This TCR beta chain originates from a study of PD-1 blockade in classical Hodgkin lymphoma. Time point meaning: cycle 4 day 1 (C4D1), after more than five weeks of nivolumab. After autologous stem cell transplantation all patients relapsed, and prior brentuximab vedotin exposure differed between cohorts. CD8+ T cell isolation from thawed PBMCs was performed by magnetic negative selection. Looked up from germline, CDR1 is SGHVS and CDR2 is FQNEAQ. Trimming cost V 5 bases and J 3 bases; bases outside gene matches: 7. The CDR3 runs to 15 residues. Sequenced by immunoSEQ multiplex PCR; TCRdb stores in-frame clones only, minus some. In the table there are about 9,900 clones, 74% of which are singletons.

The V and J genes are TRBV7-8 and TRBJ2-7; 10 bases match TRBD1. The sequencing here drew on CD8+ T cells from blood, taken before the fourth cycle of nivolumab. The receptor was derived from a human donor with classical Hodgkin lymphoma. CDR3 DNA: TGTGCCAGCAGCGCCGGGACAGGGGCTATCTACGAGCAGTACTTC. Protein sequence: CASSAGTGAIYEQYF.